This TCR beta chain derives from a study of blood T cell repertoires in COVID-19. As for the study in general: Sources were T cells, B-cell-depleted T cells, or PBMCs; the material itself was cDNA or gDNA.

Ages ranged from 18 to 89 years, with residence in about 23 US areas. Trimming removed 5 bases from V and 6 bases from J, with 12 bases in between. Germline values: CDR1 SGHTA, CDR2 FQGTGA. The CDR3 consists of 13 residues. As originally analysed: Amplified reference gene primers provided the basis for estimating nucleated cell counts. Libraries were prepared by immunoSEQ multiplex PCR; TCRdb keeps only in-frame clonotypes and omits some of them. V and J calls plus clone size are reproduced from that table; the DNA served to infer D and trimming. In the table there are fewer than 350,000 clones, 75% to 90% of which are singletons.

This TCR derives from a man aged 55 to 70 who had recovered from COVID-19. V is TRBV7-3 and J is TRBJ2-3; no clear D. Sequenced input: PBMCs or T cells enriched from blood (not recorded which). CDR3 residues: CASSIYNSDTQYF. DNA for the CDR3: TGTGCCAGCAGCATTTACAATTCCGATACGCAGTATTTT.